This T cell receptor beta chain appears in the sequencing data of a study of blood T cell repertoires in COVID-19. In the study overall: Whether acute or convalescent, the COVID-19 samples came from the United States, Italy and Spain. Sample material is recorded as cDNA or gDNA derived from T cells, B-cell-depleted T cells, or PBMCs.

Germline CDR1 and CDR2: MDHEN and SYDVKM. V dropped 3 bases and J dropped 0 bases, with 10 bases sitting between them. The CDR3 runs 15 residues. Followed longitudinally, the Seattle patients had been enrolled during active infection. Original processing notes: Reference gene primer amplification gave estimated nucleated cell counts. Method: immunoSEQ multiplex PCR; TCRdb's copy keeps in-frame clones and lacks some. That table furnishes V, J and clone size, whereas the DNA furnished D and trimming. Here the sample spans 400,000 or so clones, approximately 91% being singletons. The clonotype was recovered from a woman aged 40 to 55 with COVID-19, enrolled during active disease. Sequencing input: peripheral blood. The genes are TRBV28 and TRBJ2-3; the D is unclear. Here the CDR3 reads CASSFVSWSTDTQYF. The CDR3 DNA reads TGTGCCAGCAGTTTTGTCAGTTGGAGCACAGATACGCAGTATTTT.